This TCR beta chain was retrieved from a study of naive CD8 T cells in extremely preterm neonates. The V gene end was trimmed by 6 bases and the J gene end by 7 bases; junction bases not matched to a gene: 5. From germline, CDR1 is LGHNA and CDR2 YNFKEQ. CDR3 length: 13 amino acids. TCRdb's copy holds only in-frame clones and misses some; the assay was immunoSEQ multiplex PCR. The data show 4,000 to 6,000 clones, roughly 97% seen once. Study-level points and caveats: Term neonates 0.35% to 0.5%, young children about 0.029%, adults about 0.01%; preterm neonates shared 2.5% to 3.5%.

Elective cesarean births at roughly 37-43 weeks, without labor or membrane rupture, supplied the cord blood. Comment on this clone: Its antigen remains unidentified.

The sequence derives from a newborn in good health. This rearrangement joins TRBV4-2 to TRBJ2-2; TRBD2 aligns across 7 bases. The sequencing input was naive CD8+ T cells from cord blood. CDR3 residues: CASSPGGSGELFF. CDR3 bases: TGTGCCAGCAGTCCCGGCGGGAGCGGGGAGCTGTTTTTT.